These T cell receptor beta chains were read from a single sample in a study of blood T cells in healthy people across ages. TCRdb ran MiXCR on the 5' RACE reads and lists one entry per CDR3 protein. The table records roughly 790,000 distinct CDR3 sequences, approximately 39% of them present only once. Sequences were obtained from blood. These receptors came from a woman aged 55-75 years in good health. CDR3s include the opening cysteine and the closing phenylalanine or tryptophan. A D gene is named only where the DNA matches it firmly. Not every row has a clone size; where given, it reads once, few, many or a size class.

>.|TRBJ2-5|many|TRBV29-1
TGCAGCGTTGAGGCAGCCCAAGAGACCCAGTACTTC
CSVEAAQETQYF
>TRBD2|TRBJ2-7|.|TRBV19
TGTGCCAGTACTGCGGGACGGGGGGGCAACGAGCAGTACTTC
CASTAGRGGNEQYF
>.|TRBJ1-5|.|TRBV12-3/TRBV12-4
TGTGCCAGCAGGAAAACAGCCTATAGCAATCAGCCCCAGCATTTT
CASRKTAYSNQPQHF
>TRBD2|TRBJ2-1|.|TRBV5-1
TGCGCCAGCAGCTGGAGCCCGGGGGGGCTGGATGAGCAGTTCTTC
CASSWSPGGLDEQFF
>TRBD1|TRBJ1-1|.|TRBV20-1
TGCAGTGCCGAAAGGGACAGGGGGCTGCTCACTGAAGCTTTCTTT
CSAERDRGLLTEAFF
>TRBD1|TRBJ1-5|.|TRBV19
TGTGCCAGTCCCCGTCAGGACAGGGACAATCAGCCCCAGCATTTT
CASPRQDRDNQPQHF
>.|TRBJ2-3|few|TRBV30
TGTGCCCTTTTCCTTAGCACAGATACGCAGTATTTT
CALFLSTDTQYF
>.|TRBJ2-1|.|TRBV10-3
TGTGCCATCAGTGTAGGCGGAACGGCCTACAATGAGCAGTTCTTC
CAISVGGTAYNEQFF
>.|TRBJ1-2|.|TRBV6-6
TGTGCCAGCAGTGGACAGAATGGCTACACCTTC
CASSGQNGYTF
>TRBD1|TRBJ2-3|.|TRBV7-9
TGTGCCAGCAGCTTAACCAGGGGGCAAGATACGCAGTATTTT
CASSLTRGQDTQYF
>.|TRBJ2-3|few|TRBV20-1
TGCAGTGCGGAGAGTGGGGGCGGCACAGATACGCAGTATTTT
CSAESGGGTDTQYF
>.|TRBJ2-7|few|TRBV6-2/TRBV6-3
TGTGCCAGCAGTGGGGGCAGGGCTGACTACGAGCAGTACTTC
CASSGGRADYEQYF
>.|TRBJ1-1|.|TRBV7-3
TGTGCCAGCAGCTTATCCGCACGGAACACTGAAGCTTTCTTT
CASSLSARNTEAFF
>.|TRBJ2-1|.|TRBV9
TGTGCCAGCAGCGTCCTCCGCGGCGAAGGACGGGACCTAACCTACAATGAGCAGTTCTTC
CASSVLRGEGRDLTYNEQFF
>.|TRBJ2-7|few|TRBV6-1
TGTGCCACCGAGGGGGGGGACTCCGCCTACGAGCAGTACTTC
CATEGGDSAYEQYF
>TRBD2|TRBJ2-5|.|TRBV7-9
TGTGCCAGCAGCTTAGAACTAGCGGGGGATGAGACCCAGTACTTC
CASSLELAGDETQYF
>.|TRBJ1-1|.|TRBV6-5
TGTGCCAGCAGTTACATCGTCACTGAAGCTTTCTTT
CASSYIVTEAFF
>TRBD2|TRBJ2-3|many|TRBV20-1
TGCAGTGCTCTTCCCGGGACTAGCGGGGGGAGTACGCAGTATTTT
CSALPGTSGGSTQYF
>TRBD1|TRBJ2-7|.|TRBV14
TGTGCCAGCAGACGGACTCGGGACAGCTCCTACGAGCAGTACTTC
CASRRTRDSSYEQYF
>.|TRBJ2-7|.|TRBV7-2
TGTGCCCGCAGCTTATTGGGGCAGGGCGAGCAGTACTTC
CARSLLGQGEQYF
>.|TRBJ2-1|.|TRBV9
TGTGCCAGCAGCGTAGTTTCCACTAGAGAAAATGAGCAGTTCTTC
CASSVVSTRENEQFF
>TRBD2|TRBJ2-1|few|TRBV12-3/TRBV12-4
TGTGCCAGCAGTACGGGTAGCGGGAGGGCCAATGAGCAGTTCTTC
CASSTGSGRANEQFF
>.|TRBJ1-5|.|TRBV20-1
TGCAGTGCTACTCTAGGGGTCAATCAGCCCCAGCATTTT
CSATLGVNQPQHF
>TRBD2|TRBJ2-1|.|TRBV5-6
TGTGCCAGCAGCTTGGGTATCGGGGGGACCTACAATGAGCAGTTCTTC
CASSLGIGGTYNEQFF
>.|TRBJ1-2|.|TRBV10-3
TGTGCCATCAGTGAGTCGGAAGGGTCCGGCTACACCTTC
CAISESEGSGYTF
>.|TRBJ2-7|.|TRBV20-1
TGCAGTGCTAGAGATGGTGACAGGTTATACGAGCAGTACTTC
CSARDGDRLYEQYF
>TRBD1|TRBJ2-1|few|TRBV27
TGTGCCAGCAGTTCGGACAGGGGGTTTGGGCAGTTCTTC
CASSSDRGFGQFF
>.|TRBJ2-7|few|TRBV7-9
TGTGCCAGCAGCTTAGCGGGACGGTTAAGCTCCTACGAGCAGTACTTC
CASSLAGRLSSYEQYF
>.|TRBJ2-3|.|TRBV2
TGTGCCAGCAGTGTCCAGGTTCGTAGCACAGATACGCAGTATTTT
CASSVQVRSTDTQYF
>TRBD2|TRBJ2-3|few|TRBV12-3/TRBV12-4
TGTGCCAGCAGCTCCGTGGGGGGGACAGATACGCAGTATTTT
CASSSVGGTDTQYF
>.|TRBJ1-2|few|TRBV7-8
TGTGCCAGCAGCCCAGACAGTCGCTCTAACTATGGCTACACCTTC
CASSPDSRSNYGYTF
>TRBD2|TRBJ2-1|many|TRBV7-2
TGTGCCAGCAGCTTGAGGACTAGCGGGGACAATGAGCAGTTCTTC
CASSLRTSGDNEQFF
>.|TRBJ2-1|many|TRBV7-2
TGTGCCAGCAGCTTAGGACTAATGACTAATGAGCAGTTCTTC
CASSLGLMTNEQFF
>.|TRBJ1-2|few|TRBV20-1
TGCAGTGCTAGAGAGCTCTCTCCTATCGGCTACACCTTC
CSARELSPIGYTF
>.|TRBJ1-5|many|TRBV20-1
TGCAGTGCTAGCCCCGACAGAAATCAGCCCCAGCATTTT
CSASPDRNQPQHF
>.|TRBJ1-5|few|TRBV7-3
TGTGCCAGCAGCTTAGACAACGATCAGCCCCAGCATTTT
CASSLDNDQPQHF
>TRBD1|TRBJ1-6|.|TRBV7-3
TGTGCCAGCAGCTTAACAGCCGGGACAGGGGGTGGTTCACCCCTCCACTTT
CASSLTAGTGGGSPLHF
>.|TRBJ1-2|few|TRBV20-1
TGCAGTGCCACCCCCATTGACAGGCACTATGGCTACACCTTC
CSATPIDRHYGYTF
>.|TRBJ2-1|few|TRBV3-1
TGTGCCAGCAGCCACGCTTTTATCGGGGAGCAGTTCTTC
CASSHAFIGEQFF
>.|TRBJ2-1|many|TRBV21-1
TGTGCCAGCATCTCGACGGGACAACCCTACAATGAGCAGTTCTTC
CASISTGQPYNEQFF
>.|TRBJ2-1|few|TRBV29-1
TGCAGCGTTGAGGTGCAGGGCCTTATCAATGAGCAGTTCTTC
CSVEVQGLINEQFF
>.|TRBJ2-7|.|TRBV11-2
TGTGCCAGCAGCTTTGGGGTCGCACAGACCTACGAGCAGTACTTC
CASSFGVAQTYEQYF
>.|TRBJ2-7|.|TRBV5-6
TGTGCCTGCAGTTCCCTTCGCGGGGCCTACGAGCAGTACTTC
CACSSLRGAYEQYF
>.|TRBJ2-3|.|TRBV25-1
TGTGCCAGCAGTGTCCAGGGCCCGGATACGCAGTATTTT
CASSVQGPDTQYF
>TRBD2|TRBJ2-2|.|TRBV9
TGTGCCAGCACCGGACGGGAGGTTATGGCGGGGTACACCGGGGAGCTGTTTTTT
CASTGREVMAGYTGELFF
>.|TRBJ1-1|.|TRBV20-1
TGCAGTGCTAGAGACCCGATGGGGGACCGGACCACTGAAGCTTTCTTT
CSARDPMGDRTTEAFF
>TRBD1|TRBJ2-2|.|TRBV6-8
TGTGCCAGCAGGACAGGGGGAGAAGCCGGGGAGCTGTTTTTT
CASRTGGEAGELFF
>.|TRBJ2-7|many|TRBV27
TGTGCCAGCAGTTTACAGCGCTACCCCTCCTACGAGCAGTACTTC
CASSLQRYPSYEQYF
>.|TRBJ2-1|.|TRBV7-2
TGTGCCAGCAGAACAGGGTTACTGGACAATGAGCAGTTCTTC
CASRTGLLDNEQFF
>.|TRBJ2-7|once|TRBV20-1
TGCAGTGCTAAGGAGGGCGCCTACGAGCAGTACTTC
CSAKEGAYEQYF
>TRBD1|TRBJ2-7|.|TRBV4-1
TGCGCCAGCAGCCAAGACTTCGGGACAGGGGTTTACGAGCAGTACTTC
CASSQDFGTGVYEQYF
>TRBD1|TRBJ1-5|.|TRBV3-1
TGTGCCAGCAGTGCCACAGGGGCGGGCAATCAGCCCCAGCATTTT
CASSATGAGNQPQHF
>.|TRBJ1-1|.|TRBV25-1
TGTGCCAGCAGTGAAGGTCAGGGTAAGATTGAAGCTTTCTTT
CASSEGQGKIEAFF
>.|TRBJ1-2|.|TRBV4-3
TGCGCCAGCAGCCAAGATTTGAGGACGGAGGGCCACACCTTC
CASSQDLRTEGHTF
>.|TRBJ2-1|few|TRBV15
TGTGCCACCAGCAGAGACCGGGACACTTACAATGAGCAGTTCTTC
CATSRDRDTYNEQFF
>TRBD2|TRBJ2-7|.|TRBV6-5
TGTGCCAGCAGTTACGGGTCTAGCGGAGTCTCCTACGAGCAGTACTTC
CASSYGSSGVSYEQYF
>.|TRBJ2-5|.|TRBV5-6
TGTGCCAGCAGCTCAGTTCAGGGGCGAACGTCCCAAGAGACCCAGTACTTC
CASSSVQGRTSQETQYF